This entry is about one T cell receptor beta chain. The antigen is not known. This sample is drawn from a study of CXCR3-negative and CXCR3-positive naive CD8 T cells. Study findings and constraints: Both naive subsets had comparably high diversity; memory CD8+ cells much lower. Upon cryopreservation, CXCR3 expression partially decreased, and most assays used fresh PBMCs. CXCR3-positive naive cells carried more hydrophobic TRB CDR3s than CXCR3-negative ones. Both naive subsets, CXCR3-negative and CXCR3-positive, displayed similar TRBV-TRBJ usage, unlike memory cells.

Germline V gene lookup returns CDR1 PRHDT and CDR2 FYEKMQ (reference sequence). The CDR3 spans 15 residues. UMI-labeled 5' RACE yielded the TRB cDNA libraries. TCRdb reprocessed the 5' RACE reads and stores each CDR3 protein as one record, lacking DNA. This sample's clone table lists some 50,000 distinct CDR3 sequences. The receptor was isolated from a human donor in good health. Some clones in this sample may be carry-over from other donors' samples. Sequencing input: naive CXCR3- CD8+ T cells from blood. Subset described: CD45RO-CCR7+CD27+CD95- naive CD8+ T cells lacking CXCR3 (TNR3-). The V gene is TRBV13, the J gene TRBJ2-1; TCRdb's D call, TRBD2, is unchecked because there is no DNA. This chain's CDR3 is CASSLTWTSGSEQFF.